This entry lists 22 T cell receptor beta chains sequenced from one sample in a study of shared clonotypes between healthy human individuals. Naive CD8 cells, CD45RO-negative and positively selected for CCR7, excluded terminally differentiated effector memory CD45RA+ cells. Clones were sequenced by immunoSEQ multiplex PCR, and TCRdb holds only the in-frame ones, with some missing. Of roughly 810,000 clones listed, roughly 96% are singletons. The material sequenced was naive CD8+ T cells sorted from blood. The receptors come from a man aged 30-40 years in good health.

This clone has a single count. V gene TRBV5-5 combines with J gene TRBJ2-7; a possible D gene is TRBD1 (5 bases). The CDR3 totals 17 residues. The V end lost 5 bases, the J end lost 2 bases, and 23 bases lay between the germline ends. The germline gives CDR1 SGHKS, CDR2 YYEKEE (reference sequence). Here the CDR3 DNA reads TGTGCCAGCAGGGGCGCCCAGACAGACAACCATCCCTACGAGCAGTACTTC. The encoded protein is CASRGAQTDNHPYEQYF.

The rearrangement links TRBV11-2 to TRBJ2-7; 8 bases match TRBD2. This CDR3 contains 15 residues. Per germline, CDR1 SGHAT and CDR2 FQNNGV. The trim removed 1 base at V and 5 bases at J, leaving 7 bases unmatched. For the CDR3, the DNA is TGTGCCAGCAGCTTAGGTTACGCGGGAGGAAACGAGCAGTACTTC. Translation gives CASSLGYAGGNEQYF.

The rearrangement links TRBV25-1 to TRBJ2-2, with TRBD2 matching 7 bases. This CDR3 contains 14 residues. The junction had 5 bases not matched to a gene; V was cut back by 3 bases and J by 7 bases. Looked up from germline, CDR1 is MGHDK and CDR2 is SYGVNS. CDR3: CASSEAGRYGELFF. The CDR3 DNA reads TGTGCCAGCAGTGAGGCCGGGAGGTACGGGGAGCTGTTTTTT. Drawing the rest from reference TRBV25-1 and TRBJ2-2, the complete variable domain is EADIYQTPRYLVIGTGKKITLECSQTMGHDKMYWYQQDPGMELHLIHYSYGVNSTEKGDLSSESTVSRIRTEHFPLTLESARPSHTSQYLCASSEAGRYGELFFGEGSRLTVL.

The chain combines TRBV7-2 with TRBJ2-7; tentatively, D is TRBD1 (5 bases). Trimming pared 3 bases from V and 7 bases from J, leaving 19 bases between. CDR3 length equals 15 residues. Germline V CDR1 and CDR2: SGHTA, FQGNSA. CDR3 loop: CASSLWTSLGEEQYF. The DNA of the CDR3 is TGTGCCAGCAGCTTGTGGACCAGCTTAGGGGAAGAGCAGTACTTC.

The genes are TRBV7-9 and TRBJ2-1; weak D call: TRBD2 (6 bases). The germline V gene has CDR1 SEHNR and CDR2 FQNEAQ (reference sequence). Trimming took off 5 bases at V and 3 bases at J, with 14 bases between the two ends. The CDR3 has 15 residues. Here the CDR3 DNA reads TGTGCCAGCAGCCGAGACGCGGGAAACTACAATGAGCAGTTCTTC. Protein sequence: CASSRDAGNYNEQFF.

The chain combines TRBV4-3 with TRBJ2-7; 10 bases line up with TRBD2. Trimming at V came to 4 bases and at J to 5 bases, leaving 14 bases not matched to a gene. The CDR3 has 17 residues. Germline V gene lookup returns CDR1 LGHNA and CDR2 YSLEER. The CDR3 here is CASSRGQREGQVHEQYF. In DNA form, the CDR3 reads TGCGCCAGCAGCCGCGGCCAGCGGGAGGGCCAGGTCCACGAGCAGTACTTC.

The chain combines TRBV30 with TRBJ1-1, with TRBD1 as a possible D gene (5 bases). From germline, CDR1 is GTSNPN and CDR2 SVGIG (reference sequence). The length of the CDR3 is 14 residues. V lost 0 bases and J lost 5, with 13 bases in between. This CDR3 is CAWSVGRGGTEAFF. The DNA for the CDR3 is TGTGCCTGGAGTGTAGGCCGCGGGGGAACTGAAGCTTTCTTT.

The V call is TRBV29-1, the J call TRBJ2-1, with D possibly matching TRBD2 (6 bases). CDR1 and CDR2 from the germline V gene are SQVTM and ANQGSEA. The CDR3 is made up of 12 amino acids. V was shortened by 4 bases and J by 2 bases, with 6 bases between the two germline ends. CDR3 DNA sequence: TGCAGCGTTGGCGGGGCCTACAATGAGCAGTTCTTC. This translates into CSVGGAYNEQFF.

The J gene is TRBJ2-5, the V gene TRBV4-1, with D tentatively TRBD1 or TRBD2 (5 bases each). Trimming pared 1 base from V and 4 bases from J, leaving 10 bases between. This CDR3 comprises 14 residues. CDR1 is MGHRA, CDR2 YSYEKL, per germline. In DNA form, the CDR3 reads TGCGCCAGCAGCCAAGGCCCGGGGCCAGAGACCCAGTACTTC. It yields the protein CASSQGPGPETQYF.

The rearrangement joins TRBV15 to TRBJ2-2; D unclear. The V end lost 5 bases, the J end lost 4 bases, and 14 bases lay between the germline ends. The CDR3 totals 15 residues. The germline gives CDR1 LNHNV, CDR2 YYDKDF (reference sequence). The CDR3: CATSESSRATGELFF. In nucleotides, the CDR3 is TGTGCCACCAGCGAGTCGTCCAGAGCCACCGGGGAGCTGTTTTTT.

The V and J genes are TRBV2 and TRBJ1-4; D call uncertain. Looked up from germline, CDR1 is SNHLY and CDR2 is FYNNEI. The CDR3 sequence is 15 residues long. The ends were cut back, 6 bases at V and 2 bases at J, with 13 bases in the middle. CDR3 in DNA: TGTGCCAGCAGGACATCGGGGAGTACTAATGAAAAACTGTTTTTT. It specifies CASRTSGSTNEKLFF.

V and J are TRBV19 and TRBJ1-5; no reliable D call. This CDR3 has 12 residues. Germline V gene sequence: CDR1 LNHDA, CDR2 SQIVND (reference sequence). The CDR3 DNA is TGTGAGCAAGGAGCGTTCAATCAGCCCCAGCATTTT. It specifies CEQGAFNQPQHF.

The chain employs TRBV19 and TRBJ1-4; 8 nucleotides align to TRBD1. The CDR3 consists of 15 residues. CDR1 is LNHDA and CDR2 is SQIVND in the germline V gene (reference sequence). After removal of 3 bases from V and 8 bases from J, the junction contained 8 bases not matched to a gene. The CDR3, as DNA: TGTGCCAGTAGTATCCTCCAGGGGGCGCGAGAAAAACTGTTTTTT. Its translation: CASSILQGAREKLFF.

The CDR3 protein is CASSLGRAAYEQYF. The CDR3 DNA follows: TGCGCCAGCAGCTTAGGCAGGGCGGCCTACGAGCAGTACTTC. The chain uses TRBV5-1 and TRBJ2-7; tentative D call: TRBD1 (5 bases). Germline V CDR1 and CDR2: SGHRS, YFSETQ. There are 14 residues in the CDR3. V was shortened by 2 bases and J by 2 bases, with 11 bases between the two germline ends.

This clone was observed once. This sample also contains other DNA sequences that code for the same CDR3. CDR3 nucleotides: TGTGCCAGCAGTTATAGACTAGCGGGGAACACCGGGGAGCTGTTTTTT. It codes for CASSYRLAGNTGELFF. The rearrangement links TRBV6-5 to TRBJ2-2; 10 bases agree with TRBD2. The V segment lost 3 bases and the J segment 1 base; nucleotides outside the gene matches: 2. Germline loops: CDR1 MNHEY, CDR2 SVGAGI. The CDR3 is 16 residues long.

The chain has TRBV28 and TRBJ2-2; 7 bases match TRBD2. V lost 8 bases, J lost 5 bases, and 8 bases stayed unmatched. CDR1 MDHEN and CDR2 SYDVKM come from the germline V gene. CDR3 length equals 14 residues. CDR3 DNA: TGTGCCAGCCAAGGGGAGGGCTGGACCGGGGAGCTGTTTTTT. This sequence encodes CASQGEGWTGELFF.

Only one count was recorded for this clone. The rearrangement joins TRBV2 to TRBJ2-2, with 9 bases matching TRBD1. The V gene's germline CDR1 is SNHLY and CDR2 FYNNEI. With V trimmed by 10 bases and J by 2 bases, 11 bases remained unmatched. CDR3 length: 16 amino acids. The CDR3 protein is CAIQIRDRVNTGELFF. In nucleotides, the CDR3 is TGTGCCATCCAGATCCGGGACAGGGTAAACACCGGGGAGCTGTTTTTT.

This clone showed up just once. Different DNA sequences within this sample yield the same CDR3. The chain recombines TRBV6-5 with TRBJ2-7; D not resolved. Germline V gives CDR1 MNHEY, CDR2 SVGAGI. V shed 2 bases and J shed 6 bases, with 11 bases lying between them. The CDR3 runs 13 residues. The CDR3 DNA reads as TGTGCCAGCAGTTACAGCAGTCTTGGCGAGCAGTACTTC. Its protein is CASSYSSLGEQYF.

The V and J genes are TRBV27 and TRBJ2-7; 9 bases fit TRBD1. The CDR3 sequence is 16 residues long. Germline V CDR1 and CDR2: MNHEY, SMNVEV (reference sequence). The V and J ends lost 5 bases and 7 bases, in that order; junction bases with no gene match: 15. The CDR3 bases are TGTGCCAGCAGTAGACAGGGGGTCGAGGGTACTGGGGAGCAGTACTTC. Residues: CASSRQGVEGTGEQYF.

Regarding this clone: Other DNA variants within this sample encode the same CDR3. The chain recombines TRBV27 with TRBJ2-2; D could derive from TRBD1 or TRBD2 (6 bases each). V shed 1 base and J shed 3 bases, with 9 bases lying between them. The CDR3 contains 15 residues. Germline V gene data show CDR1 as MNHEY and CDR2 as SMNVEV (reference sequence). The CDR3: CASSLLGGHTGELFF. Here the CDR3 DNA reads TGTGCCAGCAGTTTATTGGGGGGCCACACCGGGGAGCTGTTTTTT.

This chain joins TRBV14 and TRBJ1-5, with D possibly being TRBD1 (5 bases). V was clipped by 6 bases and J by 1 base, with 16 bases between them. CDR1 is SGHDN, CDR2 FVKESK, per germline. The CDR3 is 16 amino acids. The CDR3 nucleotides are TGTGCCAGCAGTCCCTATGGCTGGGGGAGCAATCAGCCCCAGCATTTT. This encodes CASSPYGWGSNQPQHF.

This rearrangement joins TRBV7-9 to TRBJ2-1, with a possible D match to TRBD1 (5 bases). The CDR3 runs 18 residues. From germline, CDR1 is SEHNR and CDR2 FQNEAQ (reference sequence). V gave up 5 bases and J gave up 0 bases, with 20 bases separating them. This CDR3 reads CASSPPFPTDTSYNEQFF. DNA of the CDR3: TGTGCCAGCAGCCCACCTTTTCCGACAGACACCTCCTACAATGAGCAGTTCTTC.